This T cell receptor beta chain was retrieved from a study of blood T cell repertoires in COVID-19 (dated by TCRdb to 2020 to 2022). At the level of the whole study: The collaborator samples originated in the United States, Italy and Spain and spanned the acute and convalescent phases of COVID-19. Where HLA class I and class II types were available, the types were taken from metadata supplied by the sample provider, not from assay-based typing. The repertoires were made available in a free public database intended to serve as a resource for research on the immune response to SARS-CoV-2. The dataset comprised deeply sampled blood TCRbeta repertoires from subjects exposed to, actively infected with, or recovered from COVID-19. A de-identified subject ID, COVID-19 status, age in years and sex were almost always included in the sample metadata. Samples were obtained from the ongoing ImmuneRACE study (first 160 participants) and from about 1,300 subjects provided by 6 global collaborators. The prospective study material was composed of cDNA or gDNA derived from T cells, B-cell-depleted T cells, or PBMCs.

Participants in the prospective study were aged about 18 to 100 years, lived in some 24 United States geographic areas, and enrolled through a virtual design. In the prospective study, cohorts were assigned on the basis of participant-reported clinical history obtained from a screening survey and a study questionnaire. Exposed participants were defined as having been in contact with someone with a PCR-confirmed or clinician-diagnosed COVID-19 case within 2 weeks of study entry. Mobile phlebotomists in the prospective study collected whole blood, serum and a nasopharyngeal or oropharyngeal swab from every participant. Participants in the prospective study had the option to provide additional blood draws and questionnaires over a roughly 2-month period. Blood samples from the prospective study were shipped frozen or at room temperature prior to DNA extraction. The immunoSEQ Assay, a bias-controlled multiplex PCR, was used to amplify TCRbeta CDR3 regions from genomic DNA. On the study's bioinformatics: The number of nucleated cells in each sample was estimated by amplification of reference gene primers within the assay. To quantify the absolute abundance of each unique TCRbeta CDR3 rearrangement, sequence reads were collapsed and filtered. For each sample, productive Simpson clonality was calculated by taking the square root of Simpson's diversity index across productive rearrangements. The source is immuneACCESS, and TCRdb retained only in-frame sequences with V and J called. Part of the clones is not carried over; for the studies checked, unresolved V genes explain less than half of this, and the remainder is unexplained. D and trimming come from the DNA, and the V and J calls and clone size come from that table. In this sample the table shows about 240,000 clones, around 82% of which occur a single time. In total, the top ten clones hold 3.6% of the sample.

Broad study findings and their caveats: Clinical and demographic metadata were provided uncurated, with the amount varying by source and participant.

The CDR3 starts with the cysteine, ends with the phenylalanine, and has 16 residues. The only DNA kept is the CDR3, 48 bases in frame from the first base. The germline V gene (reference sequence) sets CDR1 to SEHNR and CDR2 to FQNEAQ. Clipping removes 0 bases from V and 6 bases from J, with 4 as the unmatched junction base count. For this clone: Its antigen has not been determined. No per-base quality is available; no much larger clone lies one base away.

The material sequenced was PBMCs or T cells enriched from blood (not recorded which). This TCR derives from a woman aged 35 to 49 who had been exposed to COVID-19. The sequence is built from TRBV7-9 and TRBJ2-5; a stretch of 13 junction bases matches TRBD2. The CDR3 corresponds to CASSLAGTSGVQTQYF. The bases are TGTGCCAGCAGCTTAGCGGGGACTAGCGGGGTTCAGACCCAGTACTTC.